This T cell receptor (beta chain) was recovered during a study of beta chain features in type 1 diabetes. Turning to the study itself: All samples yielded some 110 million examined sorted cells.

General observations from the study: Type 1 diabetes patients had TCRB CDR3s that were shorter (moderately but significantly so) in all four CD4+ subsets.

Only a few counts were recorded for this clone. The antigen remains unidentified. Of the isolated RNA, all was reverse transcribed, and so the sequenced material was expressed TCRB transcripts. Only in-frame clones appear in the TCRdb table, and some are missing; sequencing was by immunoSEQ multiplex PCR. The table has roughly 370,000 clones, about 15% seen once; the top ten hold about 0.034%. The source is a man younger than 40 in good health. The sequenced sample consisted of naive CD4+ T cells from blood.

CDR3 region: CASSEQGGGNYNEQFF. As DNA, the CDR3 is TGTGCCAGCAGTGAACAGGGAGGGGGAAACTACAATGAGCAGTTCTTC. The chain recombines TRBV5-4 with TRBJ2-1; TRBD2 is a possible D gene (7 bases). V was pared by 5 bases and J by 3 bases, with 18 bases between. The CDR3 has 16 amino acids. Germline values: CDR1 SGHNT, CDR2 YYREEE (reference sequence).